Listed below are T cell receptor beta chains from one sample, sequenced in a study of blood T cell repertoires in COVID-19. Sequenced by immunoSEQ multiplex PCR; TCRdb stores in-frame clones only, minus some. This sample yields approximately 64,000 clones, of which about nine tenths are seen a single time; roughly 43% belongs to the top ten. Source material: peripheral blood. These receptors originate from a woman in her sixties with COVID-19, enrolled during active disease. The CDR3 runs from the conserved cysteine through the conserved F or W. The D gene is left open where the match is weak. Clone size is shown for a subset of rows, as once, few, many or a class of expanded clone.

-	-	TRBV7-2	TRBJ2-7	TGTGCCAGCAGCAAGATCAGGGGCCGGGACGAGCAGTACTTC	CASSKIRGRDEQYF
-	-	TRBV10-3	TRBJ2-1	TGTGCCATCAGTGAGTCCGGGGACTCCTACAATGAGCAGTTCTTC	CAISESGDSYNEQFF
TRBD1	-	TRBV4-3	TRBJ1-5	TGCGCCAGCAGCCTCTCGACAGGGGGGCAGCCCCAGCATTTT	CASSLSTGGQPQHF
TRBD1	once	TRBV10-3	TRBJ1-5	TGTGCCATCAGTGACAGGGGGAGCAATCAGCCCCAGCATTTT	CAISDRGSNQPQHF
TRBD2	few	TRBV7-2	TRBJ2-1	TGTGCCAGCAGCGCAAACCCGACTAGCGGGAGCGCCAATGAGCAGTTCTTC	CASSANPTSGSANEQFF
TRBD2	-	TRBV10-3	TRBJ2-3	TGTGCCATCAAGGGGGAACTAGCGGGTGCAGATACGCAGTATTTT	CAIKGELAGADTQYF
TRBD1	-	TRBV24-1	TRBJ2-7	TGTGCCACCGGACAGGGGTACGAGCAGTACTTC	CATGQGYEQYF
-	-	TRBV5-5	TRBJ2-3	TGTGCCAGCAGCTTTCGGGGTCCTACGTCAGATACGCAGTATTTT	CASSFRGPTSDTQYF
TRBD2	-	TRBV7-9	TRBJ2-3	TGTGCCAGCAGCTTAGGTAGCGGGGGGGCGACATCGCAGTATTTT	CASSLGSGGATSQYF
-	once	TRBV7-8	TRBJ2-7	TGTGCCAGCAGCTTAGCCGCCAGGGGTCACTACGAGCAGTACTTC	CASSLAARGHYEQYF
-	-	TRBV5-6	TRBJ1-2	TGTGCCAGCCACTACGAGTGGGGGCGGAACTATGGCTACACCTTC	CASHYEWGRNYGYTF
TRBD2	-	TRBV5-4	TRBJ2-7	TGTGCCAGCAGCGTAGCGGGACTGCCAGGGGACGAGCAGTACTTC	CASSVAGLPGDEQYF
-	-	TRBV7-9	TRBJ1-2	TGTGCCAGCAGCTTAGGAGCGGCCTATGGCTACACCTTC	CASSLGAAYGYTF
-	-	TRBV23-1	TRBJ1-2	TGCGCCAGCAGTCGGGGCAGTGACTATGGCTACACCTTC	CASSRGSDYGYTF
-	-	TRBV11-2	TRBJ2-3	TGTGCCAGCAGCCCCCGGTTTGCAAACACAGATACGCAGTATTTT	CASSPRFANTDTQYF
-	-	TRBV7-9	TRBJ1-2	TGTGCCAGCAGCTTAGTGCAGGGTACCTATGGCTACACCTTC	CASSLVQGTYGYTF
TRBD1	-	TRBV30	TRBJ1-2	TGTGCCTGGAGCCTGGGACAGGGGGATGGCTACACCTTC	CAWSLGQGDGYTF
-	-	TRBV7-2	TRBJ1-5	TGTGCCAGCAGCTTTCAGGGGCTTAGCAATCAGCCCCAGCATTTT	CASSFQGLSNQPQHF
TRBD1	once	TRBV4-1	TRBJ1-4	TGCGCCAGCAGCCAGGGACAGCAGGAAAAACTGTTTTTT	CASSQGQQEKLFF
TRBD1	-	TRBV6-5	TRBJ1-1	TGTGCCAGCAGTTACAACAGGGGCACTGAAGCTTTCTTT	CASSYNRGTEAFF
TRBD2	-	TRBV3-1/TRBV3-2	TRBJ2-3	TGTGCCAGCAGCCTGGGACTAGCGGGAGCGGATACGCAGTATTTT	CASSLGLAGADTQYF
-	-	TRBV20-1	TRBJ2-1	TGCAGTGCTAGTTATTGGACAGACTACAATGAGCAGTTCTTC	CSASYWTDYNEQFF
-	-	TRBV3-1/TRBV3-2	TRBJ1-5	TGTGCCAGCAGCCAAGAGTTCGGGGGAGGTCAGCCCCAGCATTTT	CASSQEFGGGQPQHF
-	-	TRBV6-5	TRBJ2-2	TGTGCCAGCAGTAGCGGGCTGAACACCGGGGAGCTGTTTTTT	CASSSGLNTGELFF
TRBD1	-	TRBV5-1	TRBJ1-3	TGCGCCAGCAGCTTAGGAGGGACAGACTCTGGAAACACCATATATTTT	CASSLGGTDSGNTIYF
TRBD1	many	TRBV14	TRBJ1-2	TGTGCCAGCAGCCAAGATTACAGGGGTTGGTCTGACTATGGCTACACCTTC	CASSQDYRGWSDYGYTF
-	-	TRBV29-1	TRBJ2-5	TGCAGCGTAGTTCTTGAAGGGGGGGCTCAAGAGACCCAGTACTTC	CSVVLEGGAQETQYF
TRBD1	-	TRBV4-1	TRBJ1-2	TGCGCCAGCAGCCAAGATTGGGGCACAGGGGGCGCGGTCGGCTACACCTTC	CASSQDWGTGGAVGYTF
TRBD1	-	TRBV6-2/TRBV6-3	TRBJ2-7	TGTGCCAGCAGTTATAGGGGACAGCCCTACGAGCAGTACTTC	CASSYRGQPYEQYF
-	-	TRBV9	TRBJ2-3	TGTGCCAGCAGCGTTCCAGACAGGGAGGAGGAGACAGATACGCAGTATTTT	CASSVPDREEETDTQYF
-	once	TRBV4-3	TRBJ1-1	TGCGCCAGCAGCCAAGTCTTAAACTACCCGAACACTGAAGCTTTCTTT	CASSQVLNYPNTEAFF
-	-	TRBV6-2/TRBV6-3	TRBJ2-5	TGTGCCAGCAGTCAGGGATTTGTCGGGACCCAGTACTTC	CASSQGFVGTQYF
TRBD1	once	TRBV6-5	TRBJ1-1	TGTGCCAGCAGTTACCAGGGGGCAACCGCTGAAGCTTTCTTT	CASSYQGATAEAFF
TRBD1	-	TRBV2	TRBJ1-6	TGTGCCAGCAGGAGGACAGGGGCCGATTCACCCCTCCACTTT	CASRRTGADSPLHF
TRBD1	once	TRBV2	TRBJ2-7	TGTGCCAGCAGTCGACAGGGCCCAACGGACGAGCAGTACTTC	CASSRQGPTDEQYF
-	-	TRBV15	TRBJ2-1	TGTGCCACCAGCGTTGGGCCCTCCGTTTCCTACAATGAGCAGTTCTTC	CATSVGPSVSYNEQFF
TRBD2	-	TRBV19	TRBJ2-1	TGTGCCAGCCGGCGGGCGGGAGGTCCCTACAATGAGCAGTTCTTC	CASRRAGGPYNEQFF
-	-	TRBV27	TRBJ1-2	TGTGCCAGCAGTCCGATTTTTCGGACAGAATATGGCTACACCTTC	CASSPIFRTEYGYTF
TRBD1	-	TRBV7-9	TRBJ1-2	TGTGCCAGCAGCCAGGGGACAGGGAATGGCTACACCTTC	CASSQGTGNGYTF
TRBD1	-	TRBV5-8	TRBJ2-1	TGTGCCACCCTCCGGGACAGGGAAAATGAGCAGTTCTTC	CATLRDRENEQFF
-	-	TRBV28	TRBJ2-3	TGTGCCAGCCTGGAGAGTTCGGGGCAGTATTTT	CASLESSGQYF
-	-	TRBV6-5	TRBJ1-6	TGTGCCAGCAGTTTCCTCCAGGGGTTGAATTCACCCCTCCACTTT	CASSFLQGLNSPLHF
TRBD2	-	TRBV30	TRBJ2-7	TGTGCCTGGAGCCTCCCGGCTAGCGGGCAGTACTTC	CAWSLPASGQYF
-	-	TRBV18	TRBJ2-1	TGTGCCAGCTCACCTTCGGGGGGCGCGGCCTACAATGAGCAGTTCTTC	CASSPSGGAAYNEQFF
-	-	TRBV7-9	TRBJ2-7	TGTGCCAGCAGCGGATACAGGGTCGAGCAGTACTTC	CASSGYRVEQYF
-	-	TRBV2	TRBJ1-1	TGTGCCAGCAGCGTCACACCACCCCCGACAGAGTTTGAAGCTTTCTTT	CASSVTPPPTEFEAFF
-	-	TRBV7-2	TRBJ1-5	TGTGCCAGCAGCTTAGTAGGAGGGGTCAATCAGCCCCAGCATTTT	CASSLVGGVNQPQHF
-	-	TRBV11-2	TRBJ2-1	TGTGCCAGCAGTCCAGACAGCAACAATGAGCAGTTCTTC	CASSPDSNNEQFF
-	-	TRBV18	TRBJ1-6	TGTGCCAGCTCACCGTCGAGGGCTAGGGATTCACCCCTCCACTTT	CASSPSRARDSPLHF
TRBD1	-	TRBV4-3	TRBJ1-2	TGCGCCAGCAGCCAAGGGTGGACAGGGGGCGGCTATGGCTACACCTTC	CASSQGWTGGGYGYTF
-	-	TRBV6-5	TRBJ1-1	TGTGCCAGCAGTTACCAGTTTCGAATGAACACTGAAGCTTTCTTT	CASSYQFRMNTEAFF
TRBD2	-	TRBV19	TRBJ2-5	TGTGCCAGTAGTCCCTTTCGGGGGGGCCGTGAGACCCAGTACTTC	CASSPFRGGRETQYF
TRBD1	-	TRBV2	TRBJ2-7	TGTGCCAGCATCCCGGACAGGGGGAATACCTACGAGCAGTACTTC	CASIPDRGNTYEQYF